Each of the 29 T cell receptor beta chains below was sequenced from the same sample in a study of blood T cell repertoires in COVID-19. The data were produced by immunoSEQ multiplex PCR, yet TCRdb's version contains in-frame clones alone and is incomplete. Altogether some 100,000 clones are present, roughly 78% being singletons, with the ten largest covering about 7%. The sequencing sample was made of peripheral blood. These receptors came from a man aged 45-60 years with active or convalescent COVID-19.

This rearrangement joins TRBV27 to TRBJ1-6; D is unclear. Trimming stripped 4 bases from V and 6 bases from J, with 7 bases between. CDR1 is MNHEY, CDR2 SMNVEV, per germline (reference sequence). The length of the CDR3 is 13 residues. The CDR3 region has the DNA TGTGCCAGCAGTTCGTCCCGTAATTCACCCCTCCACTTT. Its protein is CASSSSRNSPLHF.

The V gene is TRBV4-3, the J gene TRBJ1-1, with 8 bases aligning to TRBD1. The germline CDR1 and CDR2 sequences are LGHNA and YSLEER. After removal of 0 bases from V and 1 base from J, the junction contained 7 bases not matched to a gene. This CDR3 has 17 amino acids. The CDR3 spells CASSQDAQGAWNTEAFF. Here the CDR3 DNA reads TGCGCCAGCAGCCAAGATGCGCAGGGGGCTTGGAACACTGAAGCTTTCTTT.

This rearrangement joins TRBV24-1 to TRBJ1-5; 7 bases align to TRBD1. The junction had 7 bases not matched to a gene; V was cut back by 5 bases and J by 4 bases. The CDR3 length is 15 residues. The germline V gene encodes CDR1 KGHDR and CDR2 SFDVKD. The CDR3 nucleotides are TGTGCCACCAGTGCCGAGGGGGCGGATAATCAGCCCCAGCATTTT. Residues: CATSAEGADNQPQHF.

The V and J genes are TRBV14 and TRBJ2-1, with D possibly TRBD2 on 5 matching bases. Looked up from germline, CDR1 is SGHDN and CDR2 is FVKESK. V dropped 4 bases and J dropped 4 bases, with 17 bases sitting between them. The CDR3 consists of 16 residues. The CDR3 is CASSPLTRSLYNEQFF. Written as DNA, the CDR3 is TGTGCCAGCAGCCCATTAACTAGGTCCCTTTACAATGAGCAGTTCTTC.

The chain employs TRBV7-9 and TRBJ1-3; TRBD1 might be the D (6 bases). Germline V gene sequence: CDR1 SEHNR, CDR2 FQNEAQ (reference sequence). The CDR3 has 16 amino acids. Trimming pared 5 bases from V and 0 bases from J, leaving 14 bases between. The DNA of the CDR3 is TGTGCCAGCAGCCCCCTCCAGGGGATCTCTGGAAACACCATATATTTT. This encodes CASSPLQGISGNTIYF.

In its sample, this clone was seen once. The chain carries TRBV19 and TRBJ1-5; maybe TRBD1 (6 bases). This CDR3 is 15 amino acids long. Trimming left V 4 bases short and J 2 bases short, with 12 bases between. Germline lookup yields CDR1 LNHDA and CDR2 SQIVND (reference sequence). In nucleotides, the CDR3 is TGTGCCAGTAGTACCCGACAGGTTGGCAATCAGCCCCAGCATTTT. Protein product: CASSTRQVGNQPQHF.

The chain uses TRBV3-1 (or the pseudogene TRBV3-2) and TRBJ1-4, with D perhaps TRBD1 (5 bases). The germline V gene encodes CDR1 LGHDT and CDR2 YNNKEL (reference sequence). V was shortened by 0 bases and J by 5 bases, with 13 bases between the two germline ends. The CDR3 contains 16 residues. This CDR3 reads CASSQDWGGTNEKLFF. CDR3 DNA sequence: TGTGCCAGCAGCCAAGATTGGGGGGGGACGAATGAAAAACTGTTTTTT.

V usage is TRBV7-2 and J usage is TRBJ2-7; D possibly corresponds to TRBD1 (6 bases). The V end was cut by 5 bases, the J end by 2 bases, with 13 bases between. CDR3 length: 14 amino acids. The germline V gene has CDR1 SGHTA and CDR2 FQGNSA. The CDR3 region is CASSPRRTAYEQYF. The CDR3 region has the DNA TGTGCCAGCAGCCCGCGTCGGACAGCCTACGAGCAGTACTTC.

The V and J genes are TRBV6-5 and TRBJ1-1, with D uncertain. Germline V gene lookup returns CDR1 MNHEY and CDR2 SVGAGI. The CDR3 has 15 amino acids. V lost 0 bases and J lost 0, with 8 bases in between. The CDR3 bases are TGTGCCAGCAGTTACTCGATTGCGGTGAACACTGAAGCTTTCTTT. This encodes CASSYSIAVNTEAFF.

This chain uses TRBV19 with TRBJ2-2; unclear D gene. V dropped 4 bases and J dropped 6 bases, with 9 bases sitting between them. CDR3 size: 13 residues. Germline V lookup: CDR1 LNHDA, CDR2 SQIVND (reference sequence). The CDR3 region is CASSKARAGELFF. CDR3 DNA sequence: TGTGCCAGTAGTAAAGCCCGGGCCGGGGAGCTGTTTTTT.

This chain uses TRBV7-8 with TRBJ2-1, with D possibly TRBD2 on 6 matching bases. CDR1 is SGHVS and CDR2 is FQNEAQ in the germline V gene. Trimming took 3 bases from V and 10 from J, leaving 13 bases between them. CDR3 length: 13 amino acids. The CDR3 DNA is TGTGCCAGCAGCTTGGTCGACCGGGGGGAGCAGTTCTTC. Translated: CASSLVDRGEQFF.

This clone was seen ten or more times. The chain combines TRBV2 with TRBJ1-3, with unresolved D. Germline lookup yields CDR1 SNHLY and CDR2 FYNNEI. Trimming removed 4 bases from V and 0 bases from J, with 7 bases in between. The CDR3 is made up of 14 amino acids. The CDR3 DNA follows: TGTGCCAGCAGTGCGGGGATCTCTGGAAACACCATATATTTT. Translating gives CASSAGISGNTIYF.

This clone has just a few counts. Other DNA sequences in the sample encode the same CDR3. The rearrangement joins TRBV5-6 to TRBJ2-7, with D maybe TRBD1 (5 bases). The CDR3 spans 12 residues. V lost 2 bases and J lost 4, with 7 bases in between. Germline loops: CDR1 SGHDT, CDR2 YYEEEE. CDR3 loop: CASSLSGYEQYV. As DNA, the CDR3 is TGTGCCAGCAGCTTATCAGGGTACGAGCAGTACGTC.

The rearrangement joins TRBV19 to TRBJ2-3; 8 bases agree with TRBD1. The J segment lost 1 base and the V segment lost 4 bases, leaving 7 bases of the junction unmatched. Germline V gene sequence: CDR1 LNHDA, CDR2 SQIVND (reference sequence). The CDR3 totals 16 residues. The CDR3 here is CASSSLRGLGTDTQYF. CDR3 in DNA: TGTGCCAGTAGTAGCCTCAGGGGGCTGGGCACAGATACGCAGTATTTT.

The chain combines TRBV15 with TRBJ2-5; no definite D call. V gave up 5 bases and J gave up 5 bases, with 6 bases separating them. The CDR3 is 11 residues long. Germline V CDR1 and CDR2: LNHNV, YYDKDF (reference sequence). In DNA form, the CDR3 reads TGTGCCACCAGCGTAGATGAGACCCAGTACTTC. Translating gives CATSVDETQYF.

The CDR3 coding sequence is TGTGCCACACCCGACAGGGTGAATTCACCCCTCCACTTT. Its translation: CATPDRVNSPLHF. This rearrangement joins TRBV28 to TRBJ1-6; TRBD1 matches at 7 bases. CDR1 MDHEN and CDR2 SYDVKM come from the germline V gene. This CDR3 spans 13 amino acids. After removal of 10 bases from V and 7 bases from J, the junction contained 7 bases not matched to a gene.

This clone has just one count. The CDR3 DNA sequence: TGTGCCAGCAGACAGGGGCGGAACACTGAAGCTTTCTTT. Encoded protein: CASRQGRNTEAFF. This chain joins TRBV3-1 (or the pseudogene TRBV3-2) and TRBJ1-1; 7 bases fit TRBD1. CDR1 LGHDT and CDR2 YNNKEL come from the germline V gene (reference sequence). The CDR3 totals 13 residues. J gave up 1 base and V 6 bases, and 2 bases lay outside the gene matches.

The chain is built from TRBV20-1 and TRBJ2-5; a weak D match, TRBD2 (7 bases). The CDR3 extends over 14 amino acids. The V end was cut by 3 bases, the J end by 5 bases, with 16 bases between. From germline, CDR1 is DFQATT and CDR2 SNEGSKA (reference sequence). The CDR3 sequence is CSASRGAAFETQYF. The CDR3 coding sequence is TGCAGTGCTAGTCGGGGGGCCGCATTCGAGACCCAGTACTTC.

A single count supports this clone. The chain combines TRBV5-5 with TRBJ2-7; 10 nucleotides match TRBD1. CDR3 length equals 16 residues. CDR1 and CDR2 (germline): SGHKS, YYEKEE (reference sequence). Trimming removed 4 bases from V and 0 bases from J; junction bases left unmatched: 7. This CDR3 reads CASSINRDRGSYEQYV. In DNA, the CDR3 is TGTGCCAGCAGCATCAACCGGGACAGGGGCTCCTACGAGCAGTACGTC.

The chain is built from TRBV2 and TRBJ1-5; 11 bases fit TRBD1. Germline V lookup: CDR1 SNHLY, CDR2 FYNNEI. Trimming took 6 bases from V and 4 from J; bases not matched to a gene: 5. This CDR3 region has 15 residues. CDR3 region: CASRDRGRWNQPQHF. CDR3 DNA: TGTGCCAGCAGGGACAGGGGGCGGTGGAATCAGCCCCAGCATTTT.

This clone was detected a few times. The chain is built from TRBV5-1 and TRBJ2-1, with a tentative D call TRBD2 (5 bases). The CDR3 has 13 residues. Trimming left V 1 base short and J 10 bases short, with 12 bases between. The germline V gene has CDR1 SGHRS and CDR2 YFSETQ. This CDR3 is CASSLMEVGEQFF. The CDR3 bases are TGCGCCAGCAGCTTGATGGAGGTGGGCGAGCAGTTCTTC. The full variable domain, completed using reference TRBV5-1 and TRBJ2-1, is KAGVTQTPRYLIKTRGQQVTLSCSPISGHRSVSWYQQTPGQGLQFLFEYFSETQRNKGNFPGRFSGRQFSNSRSEMNVSTLELGDSALYLCASSLMEVGEQFFGPGTRLTVL.

This clone has ten or more counts. The chain is built from TRBV7-9 and TRBJ2-2, with D possibly being TRBD1 (5 bases). Germline V gives CDR1 SEHNR, CDR2 FQNEAQ (reference sequence). Between the trimmed V and J ends, which lost 2 bases and 7 bases, there was a span of 8 bases. The CDR3 loop spans 13 amino acids. CDR3 coding DNA: TGTGCCAGCAGCTTACAGGGTAACGGGGAGCTGTTTTTT. This sequence encodes CASSLQGNGELFF.

This clone was seen only once. V is TRBV6-5 and J is TRBJ1-1; no reliable D call. Germline V gene data show CDR1 as MNHEY and CDR2 as SVGAGI. This CDR3 comprises 14 residues. V gave up 0 bases and J gave up 1 base, with 6 bases separating them. Written as DNA, the CDR3 is TGTGCCAGCAGTTACTCGACACAGAACACTGAAGCTTTCTTT. Its protein is CASSYSTQNTEAFF.

The chain recombines TRBV5-1 with TRBJ1-5; D perhaps matches TRBD1 (6 bases). V was pared by 0 bases and J by 5 bases, with 12 bases between. Germline-derived CDR1 and CDR2 are SGHRS and YFSETQ. CDR3 length: 15 amino acids. Written as DNA, the CDR3 is TGCGCCAGCAGCTTGGATGACAGGACAGATCAGCCCCAGCATTTT. Amino acid sequence: CASSLDDRTDQPQHF.

The J gene is TRBJ1-6, the V gene TRBV6-5, with a possible D match to TRBD1 (5 bases). CDR3 length: 16 residues. V was clipped by 1 base and J by 3 bases, with 10 bases between them. CDR1 is MNHEY, CDR2 SVGAGI, per germline. As DNA, the CDR3 is TGTGCCAGCAGTTACTGGGGGAGGAACTATAATTCACCCCTCCACTTT. Its translation: CASSYWGRNYNSPLHF.

This rearrangement joins TRBV5-1 to TRBJ2-7; 12 nucleotides line up with TRBD2. Germline-derived CDR1 and CDR2 are SGHRS and YFSETQ. CDR3 size: 16 residues. V trimming: 0 bases; J trimming: 2 bases; junction bases outside the gene matches: 3. This CDR3 is CASSLDTSGGTYEQYF. The CDR3 DNA reads TGCGCCAGCAGCTTGGATACTAGCGGGGGGACCTACGAGCAGTACTTC.

This rearrangement joins TRBV3-1 (or the pseudogene TRBV3-2) to TRBJ2-3; 9 bases agree with TRBD2. Germline loops: CDR1 LGHDT, CDR2 YNNKEL (reference sequence). The CDR3 length is 18 residues. V shed 0 bases, J shed 0 bases, and the junction held 7 bases outside the gene matches. The CDR3 spells CASSQDERGVISTDTQYF. The CDR3 region has the DNA TGTGCCAGCAGCCAAGACGAGCGGGGGGTTATTAGCACAGATACGCAGTATTTT.

J is TRBJ1-6 and V is TRBV9; TRBD1 aligns across 8 bases. The germline CDR1 and CDR2 sequences are SGDLS and YYNGEE. V dropped 4 bases and J dropped 8; count of bases not matched to a gene: 8. The CDR3 totals 15 residues. The CDR3 loop reads CASSPGQGKDSPLHF. CDR3 nucleotides: TGTGCCAGCAGCCCAGGACAGGGCAAGGATTCACCCCTCCACTTT. Variable domain in full (rest from reference TRBV9 and TRBJ1-6): DSGVTQTPKHLITATGQRVTLRCSPRSGDLSVYWYQQSLDQGLQFLIQYYNGEERAKGNILERFSAQQFPDLHSELNLSSLELGDSALYFCASSPGQGKDSPLHFGNGTRLTVT.

The rearrangement joins TRBV19 to TRBJ2-1, with 8 bases fitting TRBD2. V trimming: 5 bases; J trimming: 6 bases; junction bases outside the gene matches: 9. Germline V gives CDR1 LNHDA, CDR2 SQIVND (reference sequence). There are 15 residues in the CDR3. The CDR3: CASSPSTSVGNEQFF. The CDR3 DNA follows: TGTGCCAGTAGTCCTTCGACTAGCGTAGGCAATGAGCAGTTCTTC.